These 15 T cell receptor beta chains came from one sample sequenced in a study of blood T cell repertoires in COVID-19. Only in-frame clones appear in the TCRdb table, and some are missing; sequencing was by immunoSEQ multiplex PCR. The sample holds some 120,000 clones, more than 80% seen once. Material for sequencing was peripheral blood. The receptors originated from a human donor in a cohort sampled during active COVID-19.

The CDR3 nucleotides read TGTGCCAGCTTTCGGGACTGGCTCGCTCAAGAGACCCAGTACTTC. The encoded protein is CASFRDWLAQETQYF. This sequence joins TRBV2 and TRBJ2-5; a weak D match, TRBD2 (6 bases). Trimming removed 8 bases at V and 2 bases at J, with 18 bases between. The CDR3 consists of 15 residues. The germline gives CDR1 SNHLY, CDR2 FYNNEI.

The chain links TRBV5-5 to TRBJ1-2; 7 positions agree with TRBD1. The CDR3 is 14 amino acids. Germline V lookup: CDR1 SGHKS, CDR2 YYEKEE (reference sequence). With V trimmed by 4 bases and J by 3 bases, 6 bases remained unmatched. This chain's CDR3 is CASSPWDSYYGYTF. Here the CDR3 DNA reads TGTGCCAGCAGCCCCTGGGACAGCTACTATGGCTACACCTTC.

V is TRBV9 and J is TRBJ2-1, with 13 bases fitting TRBD2. The germline CDR1 and CDR2 sequences are SGDLS and YYNGEE. This CDR3 is 16 amino acids long. The V and J ends lost 3 bases and 8 bases, in that order; junction bases with no gene match: 8. CDR3 sequence reads: CASSEVLAGGPHEQFF. DNA for the CDR3: TGTGCCAGCAGCGAAGTACTAGCGGGGGGGCCGCATGAGCAGTTCTTC. Complete variable domain (other parts from reference TRBV9 and TRBJ2-1): DSGVTQTPKHLITATGQRVTLRCSPRSGDLSVYWYQQSLDQGLQFLIQYYNGEERAKGNILERFSAQQFPDLHSELNLSSLELGDSALYFCASSEVLAGGPHEQFFGPGTRLTVL.

This clone appeared once. The J gene is TRBJ1-1, the V gene TRBV25-1; a weak D match, TRBD1 (5 bases). CDR1 is MGHDK and CDR2 is SYGVNS in the germline V gene. The CDR3 loop spans 14 amino acids. Trimming stripped 5 bases from V and 9 bases from J, with 19 bases between. CDR3 nucleotides: TGTGCCAGCAGTTTAGGGCCCGGGCGGGGGAAAGCTTTCTTT. Translated: CASSLGPGRGKAFF.

This sequence joins TRBV5-1 and TRBJ1-1, with 7 bases aligning to TRBD1. With V trimmed by 5 bases and J by 3 bases, 7 bases remained unmatched. Per the germline V gene, CDR1 is SGHRS and CDR2 is YFSETQ. This CDR3 contains 14 residues. CDR3 amino acids: CASSKTGSYTEAFF. DNA for the CDR3: TGCGCCAGCAGTAAGACAGGGAGCTACACTGAAGCTTTCTTT. The variable domain in full, with the rest retrieved from reference TRBV5-1 and TRBJ1-1, is KAGVTQTPRYLIKTRGQQVTLSCSPISGHRSVSWYQQTPGQGLQFLFEYFSETQRNKGNFPGRFSGRQFSNSRSEMNVSTLELGDSALYLCASSKTGSYTEAFFGQGTRLTVV.

The chain combines TRBV7-8 with TRBJ2-2; tentatively, D is TRBD1 (6 bases). The CDR3 has 16 residues. V was cut by 2 bases and J by 9 bases, with 19 bases left in between. Germline CDR1 reads SGHVS; CDR2 reads FQNEAQ. The CDR3 bases are TGTGCCAGCAGCTTATCCAGGGGAGTGGTCCTCAGGGAGCTGTTTTTT. Protein product: CASSLSRGVVLRELFF.

In its sample, this clone was seen once. This chain links TRBV19 with TRBJ1-6, with D perhaps TRBD1 (5 bases). Germline assignment: CDR1 LNHDA and CDR2 SQIVND (reference sequence). Trimming stripped 3 bases from V and 10 bases from J, with 10 bases between. This CDR3 has 13 residues. CDR3 sequence: CASSIGHPSPLHF. DNA for the CDR3: TGTGCCAGTAGTATTGGACACCCGTCACCCCTCCACTTT.

This rearrangement joins TRBV14 to TRBJ1-4; 7 positions agree with TRBD1. CDR1 and CDR2 from the germline V gene are SGHDN and FVKESK. The length of the CDR3 is 14 residues. V was clipped by 5 bases and J by 3 bases; unmatched bases: 3. The CDR3 sequence: CASSLQGPNEKLFF. CDR3 sequence (DNA): TGTGCCAGCAGCTTACAGGGGCCTAATGAAAAACTGTTTTTT.

CDR3 sequence: CASSLGGVPKNIQYF. In nucleotides, the CDR3 is TGTGCCAGCAGCCTGGGCGGGGTACCCAAAAACATTCAGTACTTC. The chain carries TRBV3-1 (or the pseudogene TRBV3-2) and TRBJ2-4, with D possibly TRBD2 on 6 matching bases. The germline V gene encodes CDR1 LGHDT and CDR2 YNNKEL (reference sequence). This CDR3 is 15 amino acids long. V lost 4 bases to trimming and J lost 2 bases, with 12 bases between them.

The genes are TRBV11-2 and TRBJ2-3; 12 bases map to TRBD2. Germline V CDR1 and CDR2: SGHAT, FQNNGV. Trimming took 2 bases from V and 3 from J; bases not matched to a gene: 9. The CDR3 covers 18 residues. The CDR3 nucleotides are TGTGCCAGCAGCTTAACTAGCGGGGGGTTCAAGGGAACAGATACGCAGTATTTT. Translating it yields CASSLTSGGFKGTDTQYF. Based on the CDR3 plus reference TRBV11-2 and TRBJ2-3, the full variable domain is EAGVAQSPRYKIIEKRQSVAFWCNPISGHATLYWYQQILGQGPKLLIQFQNNGVVDDSQLPKDRFSAERLKGVDSTLKIQPAKLEDSAVYLCASSLTSGGFKGTDTQYFGPGTRLTVL.

This clone has a single count. The rearrangement joins TRBV7-2 to TRBJ2-1; TRBD1 matches at 10 bases. The length of the CDR3 is 16 residues. CDR1 and CDR2 (germline): SGHTA, FQGNSA. Trimming took 1 base from V and 10 from J; bases not matched to a gene: 10. The CDR3 loop reads CASSLEVGQGPEEQFF. The CDR3 coding sequence is TGTGCCAGCAGCTTAGAAGTGGGACAGGGGCCGGAAGAGCAGTTCTTC.

J is TRBJ2-5 and V is TRBV19, with 9 nucleotides matching TRBD1. The junction had 4 bases not matched to a gene; V was cut back by 6 bases and J by 5 bases. This CDR3 has 13 amino acids. Germline CDR1 reads LNHDA; CDR2 reads SQIVND (reference sequence). The CDR3 nucleotides read TGTGCCAGTAGCCCAGACAGGGGGGAGACCCAGTACTTC. Translating gives CASSPDRGETQYF.

V usage is TRBV18 and J usage is TRBJ2-2, with unresolved D. This CDR3 has 16 residues. The V end was cut by 0 bases, the J end by 1 base, with 9 bases between. Germline V CDR1 and CDR2: KGHSH, LQKENI. CDR3 protein: CASSPPNRVNTGELFF. DNA for the CDR3: TGTGCCAGCTCACCACCGAACAGAGTGAACACCGGGGAGCTGTTTTTT. Looking up the rest from reference TRBV18 and TRBJ2-2 gives the full variable domain: NAGVMQNPRHLVRRRGQEARLRCSPMKGHSHVYWYRQLPEEGLKFMVYLQKENIIDESGMPKERFSAEFPKEGPSILRIQQVVRGDSAAYFCASSPPNRVNTGELFFGEGSRLTVL.

This clone appeared once. The chain couples TRBV5-8 to TRBJ2-5; 9 bases match TRBD2. Germline V lookup: CDR1 SGHTS, CDR2 YDEGEE. With 0 bases clipped from V and 5 bases from J, the junction kept 8 bases outside the gene matches. The CDR3 runs to 16 residues. CDR3 sequence: CASSLDSAGGSETQYF. DNA of the CDR3: TGTGCCAGCAGCTTGGACTCTGCGGGAGGGAGTGAGACCCAGTACTTC.

This chain links TRBV25-1 with TRBJ2-2; the match to TRBD1 covers 9 bases. The trim removed 1 base at V and 3 bases at J, leaving 3 bases unmatched. The CDR3 is 16 residues long. Germline lookup yields CDR1 MGHDK and CDR2 SYGVNS. CDR3 nucleotide sequence: TGTGCCAGCAGTGAATGGGGACAGGGTGACACCGGGGAGCTGTTTTTT. The encoded protein is CASSEWGQGDTGELFF.